What follows describes a single T cell receptor (beta chain). This sample is drawn from a study of molecular identifiers for immune sequencing clone quantification. Bulk TCR library preparation followed previously described methods with listed TCR primers. TCRdb reprocessed the PCR reads via MiXCR and lists one record per CDR3 protein. Among about 500,000 distinct CDR3 sequences listed, 20% to 25% were seen once. CDR1 is LNHDA and CDR2 is SQIVND in the germline V gene (reference sequence). CDR3 size: 15 residues. The V and J ends lost 5 bases and 4 bases respectively, with 17 bases between them. Specimen: naive CD8+ T cells from blood, with Jurkat cell RNA spiked in. This sample's subset: FACS-sorted CD8+CD4-CCR7+CD45RA+ naive T cells. The V gene is TRBV19, the J gene TRBJ1-1, with a weak D call TRBD1 (6 bases). The clonotype comes from a human donor in good health. Some libraries in this study had Jurkat cell RNA spiked in. CDR3: CASSPSARGGTEAFF. Written as DNA, the CDR3 is TGTGCCAGTAGTCCCTCTGCCAGGGGAGGCACTGAAGCTTTCTTT.